A single sample is the source of the 4 T cell receptor beta chains below, sequenced in a study of cytomegalovirus exposure and HLA in healthy donors. TCRdb's table, derived via immunoSEQ multiplex PCR, lists solely in-frame clones and lacks some. The repertoire holds 80,000 to 90,000 clones, with around 96% as singletons. The sample taken for sequencing was PBMCs. These TCRs come from a man between 18 and 35 years old in good health and CMV-seronegative.

The V call is TRBV11-2, the J call TRBJ1-2, with a tentative D call TRBD1 (5 bases). Trimming removed 0 bases at V and 8 bases at J, with 13 bases between. This CDR3 spans 14 amino acids. Germline values: CDR1 SGHAT, CDR2 FQNNGV. The CDR3 DNA follows: TGTGCCAGCAGCTTAGATTTTGGGGCAATAGGCTACACCTTC. It codes for CASSLDFGAIGYTF.

J is TRBJ1-2 and V is TRBV14, with TRBD1 as a possible D gene (5 bases). The CDR3 is made up of 13 amino acids. Germline assignment: CDR1 SGHDN and CDR2 FVKESK. Between the trimmed V and J ends, which lost 6 bases and 4 bases, there was a span of 12 bases. The CDR3 sequence: CASSPVRGYGYTF. CDR3 nucleotide sequence: TGTGCCAGCAGTCCGGTTAGGGGCTATGGCTACACCTTC.

The CDR3 reads CASSFVTGGSEQYV. Written as DNA, the CDR3 is TGTGCCAGCAGCTTCGTGACAGGGGGGTCCGAGCAGTACGTC. This chain connects TRBV5-5 to TRBJ2-7; the match to TRBD1 covers 9 bases. CDR3 length: 14 residues. The V gene end was trimmed by 2 bases and the J gene end by 6 bases; junction bases not matched to a gene: 6. Germline loops: CDR1 SGHKS, CDR2 YYEKEE (reference sequence).

This clone was seen a single time. The V and J genes are TRBV6-1 and TRBJ2-2, with D perhaps TRBD2 (6 bases). Germline CDR1 and CDR2: MNHNS and SASEGT. The length of the CDR3 is 15 residues. The V end was cut by 1 base, the J end by 5 bases, with 11 bases between. CDR3 protein: CASSEDGGFTGELFF. The CDR3 DNA sequence: TGTGCCAGCAGTGAAGATGGGGGGTTTACCGGGGAGCTGTTTTTT.